This T cell receptor beta chain was sequenced during a study of T-cell memory formation after mild COVID-19 (dated by TCRdb to the early 2020s). At the level of the whole study: Most TCR sequence clusters were specific to one of the two donors. In a couple of donors, T-cell clones that expanded and contracted after mild COVID-19 were followed by sequencing TCRalpha and TCRbeta repertoires longitudinally. The cohort comprised two young, previously healthy adult volunteers, one female and one male. Broader findings and caveats from the paper: Only a couple of mild cases were covered by the study, and larger cohorts that include severe cases with pre-infection samples were considered necessary. Clones contracting from day 15 to 85 had balanced CD4/CD8 phenotypes, while a second wave expanding from day 15 to 37 was biased towards CD4+. Contracting CD4+ clones appeared mostly in the CM and EM memory subsets, whereas CD8+ clones were enriched in EMRA. Some responding clones were detected in pre-infection memory, suggesting pre-existing cross-reactive memory T cells joined the SARS-CoV-2 response. The second-wave clones that peaked on day 37 were not confirmed to be SARS-CoV-2 specific.

PBMCs were isolated by Ficoll-Paque density gradient centrifugation. In its sample, this clonotype was seen a few times. The specificity of this receptor is unknown. The record has no base qualities; no much larger clone is one base away. The instrument given in TCRdb is Illumina NovaSeq 6000. TCRalpha and TCRbeta cDNA libraries were constructed by 5'RACE with constant-segment primers, with sample barcodes and unique molecular identifiers being introduced. RNA was extracted from every sample with Trizol reagent. Amplification of the libraries took two PCR steps, and the second step added a second sample barcode plus Illumina TruSeq adapters. Sequencing of libraries was performed on an Illumina NovaSeq with 2 x 150 bp paired-end reads. From the authors' description of their analysis: With migec v1.2.7, reads were demultiplexed and then collapsed into UMI-guided consensus sequences. Using mixcr v2.1.11, UMI consensuses were aligned to TRA and TRB V and J templates and then assembled into clonotypes. Expanded or contracted clonotypes were those called significant by both edgeR and NoisET, with noise models trained on biological replicates. For edgeR calls, the cutoffs were a false discovery rate-adjusted p below 0.01 and a log2 fold-change threshold of 1. As an exploratory analysis of dynamics, max-normalized trajectories of the 1000 most abundant clonotypes were examined by PCA with hierarchical clustering. Separately sequenced CD4+ and CD8+ repertoires were used to assign a CD4 or CD8 phenotype to each responding clone. TCRdb reprocessed the public reads (quality trimming at Q25 with fastp, clone calling with MiXCR) and kept in-frame beta chains. All rows with the same CDR3 protein become a single entry with the most common DNA and genes. These V and J calls rely on TCRdb rather than the paper's analysis. The sample table records hundreds of thousands of distinct CDR3 sequences; under 30% of these occur just once. Of the sample, around an eighth falls within the top ten clones.

V loses 4 bases, J loses 7 bases, and the germline ends lie 16 bases apart. The CDR3 numbers 15 residues from cysteine through phenylalanine. Of the read, only the CDR3 DNA is kept; its 45 bases are in frame from base 1. The germline V gene sets CDR1 to MNHEY and CDR2 to SVGAGI. The sequenced material came from PBMCs or a T cell subset sorted from them (not recorded which). The sequence is built from TRBV6-5 and TRBJ2-2; the D gene may be TRBD1 or TRBD2, since each aligns over 6 bases. The receptor comes from an adult woman who had mild COVID-19 (a few samples of this study predate the infection). The sample titles of this study are shuffled in the database, so cell type and time point are left out; the donor was told from shared clones. The CDR3 sequence is CASSWGSGAGGELFF. The nucleotides are TGTGCCAGCAGTTGGGGTTCGGGGGCTGGCGGGGAGCTGTTTTTT.